This T cell receptor (beta chain) came from a study of long-term antiretroviral therapy in people with HIV. Regarding the study as a whole: Before ART, certain clones expanded, and these dominated the repertoire at all time points. Transplant donor controls retained higher diversity, though diversity increased after ART.

Notes on this clone: The antigen remains unidentified.

The ends lost 1 base at V and 5 bases at J; junction bases unmatched: 2. This CDR3 region has 14 residues. Germline-derived CDR1 and CDR2 are LGHNT and FRNRAP. At least two post-ART and at least one pre-ART PBMC sample were available for each donor. Version v3.0 of the immunoSEQ assay was performed at survey level. Measured with immunoSEQ multiplex PCR; TCRdb has only the in-frame clones, and not every one. This table has approximately 21,000 clones, approximately 82% appearing once. V gene TRBV12-5 combines with J gene TRBJ1-5, with 7 bases identical to TRBD1. The sample was unsorted PBMCs, taken at the start of antiretroviral therapy. The sequence came from a man aged 45 to 65 with HIV. DNA for the CDR3: TGTGCTAGTGGTTTGGGGGACAGTTATCAGCCCCAGCATTTT. Encoded protein: CASGLGDSYQPQHF.